A selection of T cell receptor beta chains follows, all from one sample in a study of B cell selection in AIRE deficiency. Measured with immunoSEQ multiplex PCR; TCRdb has only the in-frame clones, and not every one. The table lists about 23,000 clones, around 97% of them singletons. Sequenced sample: conventional CD4+ T cells sorted from PBMCs. The receptors were gathered from a human donor with AIRE deficiency. CDR3s include the opening cysteine and the closing phenylalanine or tryptophan. The D gene is left open where the match is weak. A clone size is listed for some rows: how often the clone was seen (once, few, many), or a class if it is expanded.

J gene | clone size | D gene | V gene | CDR3 DNA | CDR3 protein
TRBJ2-7 | . | . | TRBV6-1 | TGTGCCAGCAGTGAAGTGTTGGGGAGCTCCTACGAGCAGTACTTC | CASSEVLGSSYEQYF
TRBJ2-3 | . | TRBD2 | TRBV27 | TGTGCCAGCTACGCAGCGGGAGGTGCAGATACGCAGTATTTT | CASYAAGGADTQYF
TRBJ1-5 | . | TRBD1 | TRBV4-2 | TGTGCCAGCAGCCATGATGGACAGGGCAATCAGCCCCAGCATTTT | CASSHDGQGNQPQHF
TRBJ1-4 | . | . | TRBV19 | TGTGCCAGTAGTATCTTGGGGGTGTCAAATGAAAAACTGTTTTTT | CASSILGVSNEKLFF
TRBJ2-2 | . | . | TRBV18 | TGTGCCAGCTCACCACCAGGAAGGGCCCACAGCGGGGAGCTGTTTTTT | CASSPPGRAHSGELFF
TRBJ2-2 | once | TRBD2 | TRBV19 | TGTGCCAGTAGTATAGGGGGGACTAGCGGGATAGTGAACACCGGGGAGCTGTTTTTT | CASSIGGTSGIVNTGELFF
TRBJ2-7 | . | TRBD2 | TRBV18 | TGTGCCAGCTCACGGACTAGCGGGAGCTCCTACGAGCAGTACTTC | CASSRTSGSSYEQYF
TRBJ1-4 | . | TRBD1 | TRBV7-9 | TGTGCCAGCAGCCTTTCGACAGGGCGCGAAAAACTGTTTTTT | CASSLSTGREKLFF
TRBJ2-2 | . | . | TRBV6-5 | TGTGCCAGCAGTCCTACTAGACCCGGGGAGCTGTTTTTT | CASSPTRPGELFF
TRBJ1-3 | . | . | TRBV9 | TGTGCCAGCAGCGTAGCTGCCCGCAGCTCTGGAAACACCATATATTTT | CASSVAARSSGNTIYF
TRBJ2-7 | . | . | TRBV4-1 | TGCGCCAGCAGCCAAGAACCCCAATTAGGCGAGCAGTACTTC | CASSQEPQLGEQYF
TRBJ1-6 | . | TRBD1 | TRBV29-1 | TGCAGCGTTGGGACAGGGGATAATTCACCCCTCCACTTT | CSVGTGDNSPLHF
TRBJ2-2 | . | . | TRBV25-1 | TGTGCCAGCAGGGCGCTAGGTCCGGGCACCGGGGAGCTGTTTTTT | CASRALGPGTGELFF
TRBJ1-1 | . | . | TRBV7-3 | TGTGCCAGCAGCGGGTGGAACACTGAAGCTTTCTTT | CASSGWNTEAFF
TRBJ1-6 | . | TRBD1 | TRBV6-5 | TGTGCCAGCAGTTACGTCTCGGGACAGGGGAATTCACCCCTCCACTTT | CASSYVSGQGNSPLHF
TRBJ2-2 | few | . | TRBV7-6 | TGTGCCAGCAGCTTATGGGCCGGGGAGCTGTTTTTT | CASSLWAGELFF
TRBJ1-5 | once | . | TRBV7-9 | TGTGCCAGCAGCTTGGACGGGATGAGCAATCAGCCCCAGCATTTT | CASSLDGMSNQPQHF